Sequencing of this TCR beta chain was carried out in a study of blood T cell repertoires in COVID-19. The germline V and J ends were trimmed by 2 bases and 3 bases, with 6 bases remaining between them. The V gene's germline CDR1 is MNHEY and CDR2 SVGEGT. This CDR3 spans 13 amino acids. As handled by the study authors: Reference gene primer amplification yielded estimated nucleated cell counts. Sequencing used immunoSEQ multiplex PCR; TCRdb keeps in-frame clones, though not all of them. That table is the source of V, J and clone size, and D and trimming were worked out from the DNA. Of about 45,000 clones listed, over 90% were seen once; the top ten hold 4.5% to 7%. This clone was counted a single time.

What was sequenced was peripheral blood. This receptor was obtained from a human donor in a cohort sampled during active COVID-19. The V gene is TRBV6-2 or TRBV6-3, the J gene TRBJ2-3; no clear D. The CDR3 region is CASSYVNTDTQYF. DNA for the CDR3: TGTGCCAGCAGTTACGTAAATACAGATACGCAGTATTTT.